This is a list of T cell receptor beta chains from one sample in a study of OX40 agonist ivuxolimab in advanced cancers. Clones were read by immunoSEQ multiplex PCR, and TCRdb kept only the in-frame ones, dropping some. The data contain more than 80,000 clones, about 83% of them seen just once; the ten biggest clones take up around 1.6%. Material: CD4+ or CD8+ T cells sorted from blood, obtained in a trial of the OX40 agonist ivuxolimab. The receptors come from an adult with an advanced solid tumor such as melanoma, head and neck, liver or kidney cancer. The CDR3 runs from the conserved cysteine through the conserved F or W. A D gene is named only where the DNA matches it firmly. Clone size is shown for a subset of rows, as once, few, many or a class of expanded clone.

D gene: NA
V gene: TRBV12-2
J gene: TRBJ2-1
clone size: NA
CDR3 length: 13
CDR3 DNA: TGTGCAAGTCGCTCCCAGGAGACGGGCGAGCAGTTCTTC
CDR3 protein: CASRSQETGEQFF

D gene: NA
V gene: TRBV20-1
J gene: TRBJ1-2
clone size: NA
CDR3 length: 9
CDR3 DNA: TGCAGTGCTGGCCCTGGCTACACCTTC
CDR3 protein: CSAGPGYTF

D gene: NA
V gene: TRBV14
J gene: TRBJ1-2
clone size: NA
CDR3 length: 17
CDR3 DNA: TGTGCCAGCAGCCCAGTACTAGCCTCTAGGGGGGCGTACGGCTACACCTTC
CDR3 protein: CASSPVLASRGAYGYTF

D gene: NA
V gene: TRBV20-1
J gene: TRBJ2-7
clone size: few
CDR3 length: 11
CDR3 DNA: TGCAGTGCGAGGGGCTCCTACGAGCAGTACTTC
CDR3 protein: CSARGSYEQYF

D gene: TRBD1
V gene: TRBV2
J gene: TRBJ1-2
clone size: NA
CDR3 length: 14
CDR3 DNA: TGTGCCAGCAGACTGACAGGGGTTAACTATGGCTACACCTTC
CDR3 protein: CASRLTGVNYGYTF

D gene: TRBD2
V gene: TRBV5-5
J gene: TRBJ2-7
clone size: NA
CDR3 length: 14
CDR3 DNA: TGTGCCAGCAGCGCTAGCGGGGGGGCTTACGAGCAGTACTTC
CDR3 protein: CASSASGGAYEQYF

D gene: TRBD1
V gene: TRBV7-2
J gene: TRBJ2-7
clone size: NA
CDR3 length: 14
CDR3 DNA: TGTGCCAGCACCCACAGGACAGGGGGCCGTGAGCAGTACTTC
CDR3 protein: CASTHRTGGREQYF

D gene: TRBD1
V gene: TRBV5-1
J gene: TRBJ2-7
clone size: many
CDR3 length: 14
CDR3 DNA: TGCGCCAGCAGCTTGAAGACAGGGGTGTACGAGCAGTACTTC
CDR3 protein: CASSLKTGVYEQYF

D gene: NA
V gene: TRBV19
J gene: TRBJ2-5
clone size: NA
CDR3 length: 14
CDR3 DNA: TGTGCCAGTAGTGCCACAGGGTGGCAAGAGACCCAGTACTTC
CDR3 protein: CASSATGWQETQYF

D gene: TRBD1
V gene: TRBV6-5
J gene: TRBJ1-1
clone size: few
CDR3 length: 15
CDR3 DNA: TGTGCCAGCAGTAAGGGACAGGGAATGAACACTGAAGCTTTCTTT
CDR3 protein: CASSKGQGMNTEAFF

D gene: TRBD2
V gene: TRBV12-5
J gene: TRBJ2-5
clone size: NA
CDR3 length: 13
CDR3 DNA: TGTGCTAGTGGTCTTGCGGGGGGGGAGACCCAGTACTTC
CDR3 protein: CASGLAGGETQYF

D gene: NA
V gene: TRBV19
J gene: TRBJ2-3
clone size: NA
CDR3 length: 13
CDR3 DNA: TGTGCCAGTAGTATGGGATTCACAGATACGCAGTATTTT
CDR3 protein: CASSMGFTDTQYF

D gene: NA
V gene: TRBV27
J gene: TRBJ2-5
clone size: NA
CDR3 length: 14
CDR3 DNA: TGTGCCAGCAGTCGACAAGGCCATCAAGAGACCCAGTACTTC
CDR3 protein: CASSRQGHQETQYF

D gene: NA
V gene: TRBV18
J gene: TRBJ2-5
clone size: NA
CDR3 length: 14
CDR3 DNA: TGTGCCAGCTCACCCAGGATCGATCAAGAGACCCAGTACTTC
CDR3 protein: CASSPRIDQETQYF

D gene: NA
V gene: TRBV10-1
J gene: TRBJ1-1
clone size: NA
CDR3 length: 14
CDR3 DNA: TGCGCCAGCAGTGAGTCTGGAGGATACACTGAAGCTTTCTTT
CDR3 protein: CASSESGGYTEAFF

D gene: TRBD1
V gene: TRBV7-8
J gene: TRBJ2-7
clone size: once
CDR3 length: 15
CDR3 DNA: TGTGCCAGCAGCCAAGACGACAGGGGGTCGTACGAGCAGTACTTC
CDR3 protein: CASSQDDRGSYEQYF

D gene: NA
V gene: TRBV7-3
J gene: TRBJ2-1
clone size: NA
CDR3 length: 12
CDR3 DNA: TGTGCCAGCAGCTTAGTAGGGAGGGAGCAGTTCTTC
CDR3 protein: CASSLVGREQFF

D gene: NA
V gene: TRBV9
J gene: TRBJ2-7
clone size: NA
CDR3 length: 13
CDR3 DNA: TGTGCCAGCAGCGCGGGGATGGGCAGGGAGCAGTACTTC
CDR3 protein: CASSAGMGREQYF

D gene: NA
V gene: TRBV6-1
J gene: TRBJ1-4
clone size: once
CDR3 length: 17
CDR3 DNA: TGTGCCAGCAGTGTGGGGGACCCAGGGGTCACTAATGAAAAACTGTTTTTT
CDR3 protein: CASSVGDPGVTNEKLFF

D gene: TRBD1
V gene: TRBV15
J gene: TRBJ1-1
clone size: NA
CDR3 length: 15
CDR3 DNA: TGTGCCACCAGCAAAATTAGACAGGGGAACACTGAAGCTTTCTTT
CDR3 protein: CATSKIRQGNTEAFF

D gene: TRBD1
V gene: TRBV7-6
J gene: TRBJ1-2
clone size: once
CDR3 length: 13
CDR3 DNA: TGTGCCAGCAGCTCGGGACAGGTGGGCGGCTACACCTTC
CDR3 protein: CASSSGQVGGYTF

D gene: NA
V gene: TRBV10-3
J gene: TRBJ2-7
clone size: NA
CDR3 length: 12
CDR3 DNA: TGTGCCATCGCCAGGGGGGGAGACGAGCAGTACTTC
CDR3 protein: CAIARGGDEQYF

D gene: TRBD2
V gene: TRBV7-8
J gene: TRBJ2-5
clone size: NA
CDR3 length: 18
CDR3 DNA: TGTGCCAGCAGCTTAGGGAGGGCTAGCGGGACCATCCAGGAGACCCAGTACTTC
CDR3 protein: CASSLGRASGTIQETQYF